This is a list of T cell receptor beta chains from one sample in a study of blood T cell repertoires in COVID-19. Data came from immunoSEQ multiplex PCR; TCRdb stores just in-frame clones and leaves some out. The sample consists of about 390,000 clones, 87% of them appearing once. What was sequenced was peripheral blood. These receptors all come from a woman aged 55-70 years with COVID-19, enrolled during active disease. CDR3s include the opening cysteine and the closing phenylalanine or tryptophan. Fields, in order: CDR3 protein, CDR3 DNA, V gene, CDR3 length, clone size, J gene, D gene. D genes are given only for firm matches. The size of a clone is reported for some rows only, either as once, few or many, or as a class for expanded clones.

CASSEARGTGTEAFF TGTGCCAGCAGTGAAGCGCGCGGGACAGGGACTGAAGCTTTCTTT TRBV2 15 NA TRBJ1-1 TRBD1
CASSRTMPGIPDTQYF TGTGCCAGCAGCCGCACGATGCCAGGAATCCCAGATACGCAGTATTTT TRBV11-2 16 NA TRBJ2-3 NA
CATSIREHNEQFF TGTGCCACCAGCATTAGAGAGCACAATGAGCAGTTCTTC TRBV15 13 few TRBJ2-1 NA
CASRGWDYGYTF TGTGCCAGCAGGGGCTGGGACTATGGCTACACCTTC TRBV6-5 12 NA TRBJ1-2 NA
CASSLPRTAYTEAFF TGTGCCAGCAGCTTACCCCGGACAGCTTACACTGAAGCTTTCTTT TRBV11-3 15 NA TRBJ1-1 NA
CTSSQLVGQGGLMNTEAFF TGCACCAGTAGCCAGCTGGTTGGACAGGGTGGATTGATGAACACTGAAGCTTTCTTT TRBV1 19 NA TRBJ1-1 NA
CASSQSIAGNTIYF TGTGCCAGCAGCCAATCGATAGCTGGAAACACCATATATTTT TRBV16 14 NA TRBJ1-3 NA
CASSSGLVTDTQYF TGTGCCAGCAGCTCGGGACTCGTCACAGATACGCAGTATTTT TRBV7-3 14 NA TRBJ2-3 NA
CASSLGLPNHGYTF TGTGCCAGCAGCTTGGGCCTTCCTAACCATGGCTACACCTTC TRBV5-6 14 NA TRBJ1-2 NA
CASSSRWGLGYTF TGTGCCAGCAGTTCCCGTTGGGGGCTTGGCTACACCTTC TRBV28 13 NA TRBJ1-2 NA
CASSSDRGWDEQFF TGTGCCAGCAGTTCGGACAGGGGATGGGATGAGCAGTTCTTC TRBV27 14 many TRBJ2-1 TRBD1
CASGLAGRGGYNEQFF TGTGCTAGTGGTTTGGCTGGGCGGGGCGGTTACAATGAGCAGTTCTTC TRBV12-5 16 once TRBJ2-1 NA
CASSTGGRTNYGYTF TGTGCCAGCAGCACGGGAGGTCGGACTAACTATGGCTACACCTTC TRBV7-2 15 NA TRBJ1-2 NA
CASSVAMTGTSYEQYF TGTGCCAGCAGCGTAGCTATGACAGGGACCTCCTACGAGCAGTACTTC TRBV9 16 NA TRBJ2-7 TRBD1
CASSLRTGGGQPQHF TGTGCCAGCAGCCTAAGGACAGGGGGCGGGCAGCCCCAGCATTTT TRBV7-8 15 NA TRBJ1-5 TRBD1
CAWTHGRAKNIQYF TGTGCCTGGACCCATGGGCGAGCCAAAAACATTCAGTACTTC TRBV30 14 NA TRBJ2-4 NA
CASSYGTANYEQYF TGTGCCAGCAGTTACGGGACAGCGAACTACGAGCAGTACTTC TRBV6-6 14 NA TRBJ2-7 TRBD1
CASSLVTGLKSSPLHF TGTGCCAGCAGCTTAGTAACAGGTTTAAAATCGTCACCCCTCCACTTT TRBV11-1 16 NA TRBJ1-6 NA
CASRPPQGASYEQYF TGTGCCAGCAGGCCCCCGCAGGGGGCCTCTTACGAGCAGTACTTC TRBV6-5 15 NA TRBJ2-7 TRBD1
CASSTQGAWKGYTF TGTGCCAGCAGCACACAGGGGGCATGGAAGGGCTACACCTTC TRBV9 14 many TRBJ1-2 TRBD1
CASSPGTGNSYQETQYF TGCGCCAGCAGTCCTGGGACAGGCAACTCGTACCAAGAGACCCAGTACTTC TRBV5-1 17 NA TRBJ2-5 TRBD1
CASSAPTPGVGYTF TGTGCCAGCAGCGCACCCACCCCAGGGGTCGGCTACACCTTC TRBV7-9 14 NA TRBJ1-2 NA
CAIHRDSILTNTQYF TGTGCCATACATCGGGACTCCATATTGACAAATACGCAGTATTTT TRBV2 15 NA TRBJ2-3 NA